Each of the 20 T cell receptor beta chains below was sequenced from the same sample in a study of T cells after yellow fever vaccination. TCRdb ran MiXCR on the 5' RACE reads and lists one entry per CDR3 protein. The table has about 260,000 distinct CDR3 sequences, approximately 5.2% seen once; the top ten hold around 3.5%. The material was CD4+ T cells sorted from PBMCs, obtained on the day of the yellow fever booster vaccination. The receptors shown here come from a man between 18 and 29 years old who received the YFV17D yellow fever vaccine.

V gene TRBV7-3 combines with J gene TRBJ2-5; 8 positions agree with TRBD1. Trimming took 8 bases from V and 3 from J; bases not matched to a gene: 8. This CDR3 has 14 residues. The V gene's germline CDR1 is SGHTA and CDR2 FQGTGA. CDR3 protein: CASSQGTGEETQYF. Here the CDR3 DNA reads TGTGCCAGCTCCCAAGGGACAGGAGAAGAGACCCAGTACTTC.

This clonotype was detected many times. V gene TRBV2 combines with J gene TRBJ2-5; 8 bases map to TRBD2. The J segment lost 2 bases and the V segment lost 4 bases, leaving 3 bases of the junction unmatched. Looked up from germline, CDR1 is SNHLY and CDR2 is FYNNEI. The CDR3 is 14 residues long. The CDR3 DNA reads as TGTGCCAGCAGTGCGGGGGGGTTACAAGAGACCCAGTACTTC. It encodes CASSAGGLQETQYF.

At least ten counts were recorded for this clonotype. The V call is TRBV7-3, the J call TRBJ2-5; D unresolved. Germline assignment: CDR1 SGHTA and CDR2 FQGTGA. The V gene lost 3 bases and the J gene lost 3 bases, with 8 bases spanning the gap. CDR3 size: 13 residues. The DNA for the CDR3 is TGTGCCAGCAGCTTTAACCCCAAAGAGACCCAGTACTTC. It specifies CASSFNPKETQYF.

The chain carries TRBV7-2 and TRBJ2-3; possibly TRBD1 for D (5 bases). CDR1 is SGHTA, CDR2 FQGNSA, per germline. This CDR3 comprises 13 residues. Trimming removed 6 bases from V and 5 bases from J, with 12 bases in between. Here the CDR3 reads CASSLHQGDTQYF. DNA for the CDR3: TGTGCCAGCAGTCTCCATCAGGGAGATACGCAGTATTTT.

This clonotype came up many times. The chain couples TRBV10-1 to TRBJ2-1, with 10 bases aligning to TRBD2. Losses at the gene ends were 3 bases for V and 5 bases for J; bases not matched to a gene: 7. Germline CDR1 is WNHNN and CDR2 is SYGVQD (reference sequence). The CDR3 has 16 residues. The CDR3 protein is CASSELGSGGNNEQFF. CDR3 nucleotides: TGCGCCAGCAGTGAATTGGGTAGCGGGGGGAACAATGAGCAGTTCTTC.

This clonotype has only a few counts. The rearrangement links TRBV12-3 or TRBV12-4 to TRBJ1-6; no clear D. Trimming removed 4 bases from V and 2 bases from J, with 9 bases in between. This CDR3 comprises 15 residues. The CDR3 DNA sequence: TGTGCCAGCAGTTCGAAGGGCACCTATAATTCACCCCTCCACTTT. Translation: CASSSKGTYNSPLHF.

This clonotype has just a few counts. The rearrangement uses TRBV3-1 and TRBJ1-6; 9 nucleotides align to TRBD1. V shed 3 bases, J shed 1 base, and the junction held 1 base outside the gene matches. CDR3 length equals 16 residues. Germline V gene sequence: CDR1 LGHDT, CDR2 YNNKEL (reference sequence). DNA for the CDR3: TGTGCCAGCAGCCAGACAGGGGGTTCCTATAATTCACCCCTCCACTTT. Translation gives CASSQTGGSYNSPLHF.

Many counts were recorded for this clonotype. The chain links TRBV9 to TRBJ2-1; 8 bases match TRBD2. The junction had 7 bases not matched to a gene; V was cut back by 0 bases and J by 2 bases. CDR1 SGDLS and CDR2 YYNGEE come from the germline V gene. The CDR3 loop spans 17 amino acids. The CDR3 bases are TGTGCCAGCAGCGTAGCCGCAAATAGCGGGGCCTACAATGAGCAGTTCTTC. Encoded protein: CASSVAANSGAYNEQFF.

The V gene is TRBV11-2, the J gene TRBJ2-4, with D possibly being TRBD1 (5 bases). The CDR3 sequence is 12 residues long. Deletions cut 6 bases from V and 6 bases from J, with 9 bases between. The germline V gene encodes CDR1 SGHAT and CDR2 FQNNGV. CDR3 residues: CASRFRVNIQYF. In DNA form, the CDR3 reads TGTGCCAGCAGATTCAGGGTAAACATTCAGTACTTC.

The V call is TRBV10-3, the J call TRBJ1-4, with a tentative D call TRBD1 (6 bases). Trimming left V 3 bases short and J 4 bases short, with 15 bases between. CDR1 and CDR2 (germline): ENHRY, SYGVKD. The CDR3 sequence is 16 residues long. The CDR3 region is CAISEGGAALNEKLFF. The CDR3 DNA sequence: TGTGCCATCAGTGAAGGGGGGGCGGCCCTTAATGAAAAACTGTTTTTT.

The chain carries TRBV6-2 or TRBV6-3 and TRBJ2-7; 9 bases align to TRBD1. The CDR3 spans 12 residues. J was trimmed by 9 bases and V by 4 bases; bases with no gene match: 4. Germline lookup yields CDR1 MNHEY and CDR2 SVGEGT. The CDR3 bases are TGTGCCAGCAGTTCCCGACAGGGGGGGCAGTACGTC. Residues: CASSSRQGGQYV.

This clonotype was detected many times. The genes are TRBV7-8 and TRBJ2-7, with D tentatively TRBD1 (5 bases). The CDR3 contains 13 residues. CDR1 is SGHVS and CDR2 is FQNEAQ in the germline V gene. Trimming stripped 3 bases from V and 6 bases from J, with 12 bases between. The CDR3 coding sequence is TGTGCCAGCAGCTTGACAGATCTAAGCGAGCAGTACTTC. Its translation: CASSLTDLSEQYF.

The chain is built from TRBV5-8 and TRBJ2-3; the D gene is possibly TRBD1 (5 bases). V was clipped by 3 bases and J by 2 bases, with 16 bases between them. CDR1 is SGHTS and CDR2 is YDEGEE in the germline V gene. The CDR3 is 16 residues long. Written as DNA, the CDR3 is TGTGCCAGCAGCTACCCACAGGAAAGATACACAGATACGCAGTATTTT. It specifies CASSYPQERYTDTQYF. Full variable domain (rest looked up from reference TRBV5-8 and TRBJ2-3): EAGVTQSPTHLIKTRGQQATLRCSPISGHTSVYWYQQALGLGLQFLLWYDEGEERNRGNFPPRFSGRQFPNYSSELNVNALELEDSALYLCASSYPQERYTDTQYFGPGTRLTVL.

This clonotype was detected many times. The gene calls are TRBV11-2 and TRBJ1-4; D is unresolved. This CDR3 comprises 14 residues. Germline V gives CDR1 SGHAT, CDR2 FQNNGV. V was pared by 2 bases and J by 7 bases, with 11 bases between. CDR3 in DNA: TGTGCCAGCAGCTTAACTTCATTGGCTGAAAAACTGTTTTTT. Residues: CASSLTSLAEKLFF.

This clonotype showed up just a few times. This chain's CDR3 is CASRNRGRVSPLHF. The CDR3 coding sequence is TGTGCCAGCAGGAACAGGGGGCGGGTTTCACCCCTCCACTTT. The V gene is TRBV6-5, the J gene TRBJ1-6; TRBD1 agrees at 9 bases. Germline CDR1 and CDR2: MNHEY and SVGAGI. The CDR3 is 14 amino acids. With 6 bases clipped from V and 9 bases from J, the junction kept 6 bases outside the gene matches.

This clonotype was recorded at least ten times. The CDR3 protein is CASSPRIRETQYF. For the CDR3, the DNA is TGTGCCAGCAGCCCGCGGATCCGGGAGACCCAGTACTTC. The genes are TRBV12-3 or TRBV12-4 and TRBJ2-5; no clear D gene. The CDR3 is made up of 13 amino acids. V lost 6 bases, J lost 5 bases, and 13 bases lay in between.

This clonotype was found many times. DNA for the CDR3: TGTGCCAGCAGTGAAGGGACAGTTAGAGAAGAGACCCAGTACTTC. This translates into CASSEGTVREETQYF. This rearrangement joins TRBV6-2 or TRBV6-3 to TRBJ2-5; 7 nucleotides match TRBD1. Germline V gene lookup returns CDR1 MNHEY and CDR2 SVGEGT. Trimming at V came to 5 bases and at J to 3 bases, leaving 9 bases not matched to a gene. The CDR3 consists of 15 residues.

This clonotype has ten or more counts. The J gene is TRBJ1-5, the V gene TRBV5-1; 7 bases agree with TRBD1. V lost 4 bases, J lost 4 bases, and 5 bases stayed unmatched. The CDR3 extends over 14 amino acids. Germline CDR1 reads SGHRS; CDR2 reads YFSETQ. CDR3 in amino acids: CASSPEGQNQPQHF. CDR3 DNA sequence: TGCGCCAGCAGCCCCGAGGGACAGAATCAGCCCCAGCATTTT.

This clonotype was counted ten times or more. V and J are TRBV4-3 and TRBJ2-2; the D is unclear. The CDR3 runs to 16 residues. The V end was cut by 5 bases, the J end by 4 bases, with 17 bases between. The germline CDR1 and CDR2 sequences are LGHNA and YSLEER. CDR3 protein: CASSIQLGGGTGELFF. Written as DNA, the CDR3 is TGCGCCAGCAGCATCCAGTTGGGCGGCGGCACCGGGGAGCTGTTTTTT.

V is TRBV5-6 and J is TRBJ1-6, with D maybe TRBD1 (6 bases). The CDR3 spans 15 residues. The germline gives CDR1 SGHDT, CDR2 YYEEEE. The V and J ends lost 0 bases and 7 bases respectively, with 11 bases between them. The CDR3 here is CASSLDRVGNSPLHF. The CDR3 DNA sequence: TGTGCCAGCAGCTTGGACAGGGTTGGGAATTCACCCCTCCACTTT.